Reported below is one T cell receptor beta chain. Its antigen remains unidentified. The data originate from a study of shared clonotypes between healthy human individuals. About the research overall: The plates for each donor numbered three CD4 naive, three CD4 memory, two CD8 naive and one CD8 memory. Study-level findings and limits: The generation probabilities recorded for non-shared clonotypes fell below those of clonotypes shared by all four donors. Rarefaction curves obtained for sorted subsets showed sequencing incomplete despite large depth.

The CDR3 sequence is 13 residues long. Germline lookup yields CDR1 SGHDN and CDR2 FVKESK. The V gene lost 4 bases and the J gene lost 7 bases, with 11 bases spanning the gap. Sequencing used immunoSEQ multiplex PCR; TCRdb keeps in-frame clones, though not all of them. Of 1.6 million or so clones listed, 95% to 97% are singletons. Nashville, Tennessee was home to all donors, who were Caucasian adults. The clonotype comes from a young man in good health. V and J are TRBV14 and TRBJ2-1, with D unclear. Sequencing input: naive CD4+ T cells sorted from blood. Noted subset: CD45RA+ positively selected. CDR3 in DNA: TGTGCCAGCAGCCGGAGCGTCGAAAATGAGCAGTTCTTC. Protein product: CASSRSVENEQFF. Full variable domain (rest looked up from reference TRBV14 and TRBJ2-1): EAGVTQFPSHSVIEKGQTVTLRCDPISGHDNLYWYRRVMGKEIKFLLHFVKESKQDESGMPNNRFLAERTGGTYSTLKVQPAELEDSGVYFCASSRSVENEQFFGPGTRLTVL.